The next 30 T cell receptor beta chains were all read from a single sample in a study of blood T cell repertoires in COVID-19. TCRdb's table, derived via immunoSEQ multiplex PCR, lists solely in-frame clones and lacks some. The sample records about 130,000 clones, more than 70% being singletons. Sequenced material: peripheral blood. Receptors were obtained from a young woman who had recovered from COVID-19.

This chain links TRBV5-1 with TRBJ1-2; maybe TRBD1 (5 bases). V was shortened by 0 bases and J by 4 bases, with 13 bases between the two germline ends. CDR1 and CDR2 (germline): SGHRS, YFSETQ. The CDR3 is 15 residues long. CDR3 nucleotide sequence: TGCGCCAGCAGCTTGGTAGCAGGGACTGGCTATGGCTACACCTTC. This sequence encodes CASSLVAGTGYGYTF. The whole variable domain, filled in from reference TRBV5-1 and TRBJ1-2, reads KAGVTQTPRYLIKTRGQQVTLSCSPISGHRSVSWYQQTPGQGLQFLFEYFSETQRNKGNFPGRFSGRQFSNSRSEMNVSTLELGDSALYLCASSLVAGTGYGYTFGSGTRLTVV.

The chain joins TRBV29-1 to TRBJ1-3; TRBD1 agrees at 8 bases. The CDR3 has 14 amino acids. Germline V gives CDR1 SQVTM, CDR2 ANQGSEA. The CDR3: CRGETGVSGNTIYF. CDR3 bases: TGCAGGGGGGAGACAGGGGTCTCTGGAAACACCATATATTTT.

The chain recombines TRBV5-1 with TRBJ2-5, with a weak D call TRBD1 (5 bases). CDR3 length equals 14 residues. V was cut by 1 base and J by 0 bases, with 7 bases left in between. Germline-derived CDR1 and CDR2 are SGHRS and YFSETQ. DNA for the CDR3: TGCGCCAGCAGCTTGACAGGACACCAAGAGACCCAGTACTTC. Its translation is CASSLTGHQETQYF.

This clone has only a few counts. This chain uses TRBV6-1 with TRBJ1-4; 10 bases map to TRBD1. CDR1 MNHNS and CDR2 SASEGT come from the germline V gene. The CDR3 has 15 residues. The V gene end was trimmed by 3 bases and the J gene end by 8 bases; junction bases not matched to a gene: 6. The CDR3 nucleotides read TGTGCCAGCAGTGATCGACAGGGGGCGCGGGAAAAACTGTTTTTT. Protein sequence: CASSDRQGAREKLFF.

Points on this clone: Other nucleotide sequences from this sample produce the same CDR3. The V gene is TRBV4-1, the J gene TRBJ2-7; 7 nucleotides line up with TRBD1. V dropped 1 base and J dropped 2; count of bases not matched to a gene: 2. The germline CDR1 and CDR2 sequences are MGHRA and YSYEKL. The CDR3 contains 14 residues. Here the CDR3 DNA reads TGCGCCAGCAGCCAAGGACAGGGCGCCTACGAGCAGTACTTC. It encodes CASSQGQGAYEQYF.

V and J are TRBV7-8 and TRBJ2-4; 9 bases fit TRBD1. There are 14 residues in the CDR3. With 9 bases clipped from V and 2 bases from J, the junction kept 5 bases outside the gene matches. Per the germline V gene, CDR1 is SGHVS and CDR2 is FQNEAQ. The CDR3 protein is CARGQGLSKNIQYF. The DNA for the CDR3 is TGTGCCAGGGGACAGGGCTTATCCAAAAACATTCAGTACTTC.

CDR3 DNA sequence: TGCGCCAGCAGTGAGCCGGACAGGAGCTCTGAAGCTTTCTTT. This gives the protein CASSEPDRSSEAFF. The genes are TRBV10-2 and TRBJ1-1; 7 bases line up with TRBD1. V shed 2 bases and J 6 bases; nucleotides not matched to a gene: 6. Germline values: CDR1 WSHSY, CDR2 SAAADI. CDR3 length equals 14 residues.

V is TRBV6-1 and J is TRBJ2-5; 11 bases match TRBD2. The CDR3 spans 16 residues. V was pared by 1 base and J by 7 bases, with 8 bases of the junction left unmatched. Per the germline V gene, CDR1 is MNHNS and CDR2 is SASEGT. The CDR3 here is CASSEGGFGLAGTQYF. CDR3 DNA: TGTGCCAGCAGTGAAGGAGGGTTTGGACTAGCGGGGACCCAGTACTTC.

The rearrangement links TRBV27 to TRBJ1-2; maybe TRBD1 (5 bases). The CDR3 spans 12 residues. Germline V CDR1 and CDR2: MNHEY, SMNVEV (reference sequence). With 4 bases removed from V and 7 bases from J, the gap between germline ends came to 10 bases. Here the CDR3 reads CASSSQGSGYTF. As DNA, the CDR3 is TGTGCCAGCAGTTCCCAGGGAAGTGGCTACACCTTC.

This sequence joins TRBV30 and TRBJ2-3; 11 nucleotides agree with TRBD2. CDR1 is GTSNPN and CDR2 is SVGIG in the germline V gene (reference sequence). The CDR3 is made up of 16 amino acids. Unmatched junction bases numbered 7, after V lost 1 base and J lost 4 bases. In DNA, the CDR3 is TGTGCCTGGAGTGCGGGTTCTAGCGGGGGGCCAGATACGCAGTATTTT. Translating gives CAWSAGSSGGPDTQYF.

The chain carries TRBV5-5 and TRBJ2-2; 7 positions match TRBD1. The CDR3 has 15 amino acids. Per germline, CDR1 SGHKS and CDR2 YYEKEE (reference sequence). With V trimmed by 4 bases and J by 6 bases, 9 bases remained unmatched. The chain's CDR3 is CASSLGQVAAGELFF. In DNA, the CDR3 is TGTGCCAGCAGCCTAGGACAGGTAGCCGCCGGGGAGCTGTTTTTT.

The chain carries TRBV14 and TRBJ2-5; D might be TRBD2 (5 bases). In germline, CDR1 is SGHDN, CDR2 FVKESK. The length of the CDR3 is 17 residues. Trimming took off 1 base at V and 2 bases at J, with 17 bases between the two ends. The DNA for the CDR3 is TGTGCCAGCAGCCAAGTAGCGCTCAGCGAAATTCAAGAGACCCAGTACTTC. Protein sequence: CASSQVALSEIQETQYF.

V and J are TRBV6-5 and TRBJ1-5; 7 nucleotides align to TRBD1. The junction had 4 bases not matched to a gene; V was cut back by 8 bases and J by 0 bases. This CDR3 spans 14 amino acids. Germline V gene lookup returns CDR1 MNHEY and CDR2 SVGAGI. The CDR3 bases are TGTGCCAGCGGGACAGCCTATAGCAATCAGCCCCAGCATTTT. It codes for CASGTAYSNQPQHF.

V gene TRBV4-1 combines with J gene TRBJ2-3, with 10 bases matching TRBD2. Germline loops: CDR1 MGHRA, CDR2 YSYEKL. Trimming took 3 bases from V and 1 from J; bases not matched to a gene: 10. The CDR3 runs to 18 residues. The CDR3 region has the DNA TGCGCCAGCAGCCATCAAAAACCCGGGACTAGCGGCACAGATACGCAGTATTTT. As protein: CASSHQKPGTSGTDTQYF.

This chain connects TRBV6-5 to TRBJ2-1, with D possibly matching TRBD2 (5 bases). Germline V gene sequence: CDR1 MNHEY, CDR2 SVGAGI. Trimming cost V 2 bases and J 0 bases, with 11 bases left between them. The CDR3 length is 16 residues. The CDR3 bases are TGTGCCAGCAGTTACAGCGGCTTAAGCTCCTACAATGAGCAGTTCTTC. The encoded protein is CASSYSGLSSYNEQFF.

The rearrangement uses TRBV27 and TRBJ2-1; a possible D gene is TRBD2 (5 bases). This CDR3 region has 13 residues. V gave up 8 bases and J gave up 7 bases, with 15 bases separating them. The germline V gene has CDR1 MNHEY and CDR2 SMNVEV (reference sequence). The CDR3 DNA follows: TGTGCCAGCGGGAGTTCAAACAAGAATGAGCAGTTCTTC. Translation: CASGSSNKNEQFF.

The chain carries TRBV5-8 and TRBJ2-6; D unclear. Looked up from germline, CDR1 is SGHTS and CDR2 is YDEGEE. This CDR3 comprises 14 residues. V lost 1 base to trimming and J lost 2 bases, with 4 bases between them. DNA of the CDR3: TGTGCCAGCAGCTTGATAGCTGGGGCCAACGTCCTGACTTTC. Its translation is CASSLIAGANVLTF.

This chain's CDR3 is CASSQDNDRGNGELFF. The CDR3 DNA sequence: TGCGCCAGCAGCCAAGATAACGACAGGGGGAACGGGGAGCTGTTTTTT. V is TRBV4-1 and J is TRBJ2-2, with TRBD1 identical over 9 bases. The CDR3 spans 16 residues. The ends lost 0 bases at V and 7 bases at J; junction bases unmatched: 6. CDR1 and CDR2 from the germline V gene are MGHRA and YSYEKL.

The genes are TRBV5-8 and TRBJ2-7, with 8 positions matching TRBD1. After removal of 3 bases from V and 5 bases from J, the junction contained 4 bases not matched to a gene. Germline CDR1 is SGHTS and CDR2 is YDEGEE. CDR3 length equals 13 residues. The CDR3 protein is CASSSRGLHEQYF. CDR3 bases: TGTGCCAGCAGCTCCAGGGGGCTCCACGAGCAGTACTTC.

The genes are TRBV6-1 and TRBJ2-7, with D uncertain. CDR3 length: 12 amino acids. V lost 2 bases and J lost 1, with 3 bases in between. Per germline, CDR1 MNHNS and CDR2 SASEGT. DNA for the CDR3: TGTGCCAGCAGTGAACTGTCCTACGAGCAGTACTTC. It yields the protein CASSELSYEQYF.

The rearrangement links TRBV5-6 to TRBJ1-1; D is possibly TRBD1 (5 bases). Trimming pared 0 bases from V and 5 bases from J, leaving 11 bases between. The CDR3 is 14 residues long. Germline lookup yields CDR1 SGHDT and CDR2 YYEEEE. The CDR3 spells CASSLGRAITEAFF. The CDR3 DNA reads as TGTGCCAGCAGCTTGGGCAGGGCAATAACTGAAGCTTTCTTT.

This clone was recorded a few times. The CDR3 bases are TGCAGCGTTGATCCTGGGACAGGGTTCACCGGGGAGCTGTTTTTT. Its protein is CSVDPGTGFTGELFF. The V gene is TRBV29-1, the J gene TRBJ2-2; 9 nucleotides match TRBD1. V lost 3 bases and J lost 4; bases outside the gene matches: 6. CDR3 length: 15 residues. Germline V gene lookup returns CDR1 SQVTM and CDR2 ANQGSEA.

The chain is built from TRBV13 and TRBJ2-5; no reliable D call. Trimming left V 2 bases short and J 2 bases short, with 9 bases between. From germline, CDR1 is PRHDT and CDR2 FYEKMQ (reference sequence). CDR3 length: 14 residues. The CDR3 coding sequence is TGTGCCAGCAGCTTACGAGGTTATCAAGAGACCCAGTACTTC. Translating gives CASSLRGYQETQYF.

The genes are TRBV2 and TRBJ1-1, with TRBD1 matching over 7 bases. This CDR3 region has 11 residues. The germline gives CDR1 SNHLY, CDR2 FYNNEI. Germline trimming cut 10 bases from V and 7 bases from J; bases unmatched to any gene: 6. CDR3 DNA sequence: TGTGCCACCCAGGGGGGTGTTGAAGCTTTCTTT. Translating gives CATQGGVEAFF.

The chain combines TRBV7-9 with TRBJ2-1, with 8 bases lining up with TRBD2. After removal of 6 bases from V and 1 base from J, the junction contained 5 bases not matched to a gene. The CDR3 totals 15 residues. Germline CDR1 and CDR2: SEHNR and FQNEAQ (reference sequence). The CDR3 region has the DNA TGTGCCAGCAGATCGACTAGCGCGTCCTACAATGAGCAGTTCTTC. Its protein is CASRSTSASYNEQFF. Based on the CDR3 plus reference TRBV7-9 and TRBJ2-1, the full variable domain is DTGVSQNPRHKITKRGQNVTFRCDPISEHNRLYWYRQTLGQGPEFLTYFQNEAQLEKSRLLSDRFSAERPKGSFSTLEIQRTEQGDSAMYLCASRSTSASYNEQFFGPGTRLTVL.

The chain couples TRBV5-1 to TRBJ2-7, with D possibly matching TRBD2 (5 bases). This CDR3 is built from 14 residues. V was clipped by 0 bases and J by 5 bases, with 12 bases between them. CDR1 is SGHRS and CDR2 is YFSETQ in the germline V gene. The CDR3 loop reads CASSLDTSGHEQYF. CDR3 bases: TGCGCCAGCAGCTTGGACACCAGCGGCCACGAGCAGTACTTC.

The chain links TRBV5-1 to TRBJ2-7, with D possibly matching TRBD2 (6 bases). The V end was cut by 3 bases, the J end by 3 bases, with 13 bases between. Germline V gene sequence: CDR1 SGHRS, CDR2 YFSETQ. CDR3 length: 14 residues. CDR3: CASSSRSGLYEQYF. CDR3 coding DNA: TGCGCCAGCAGCTCTCGTAGCGGCCTCTACGAGCAGTACTTC.

The rearrangement uses TRBV7-9 and TRBJ2-2, with TRBD2 matching 10 bases. The V segment lost 5 bases and the J segment 1 base; nucleotides outside the gene matches: 1. Per germline, CDR1 SEHNR and CDR2 FQNEAQ (reference sequence). This CDR3 has 15 amino acids. The chain's CDR3 is CASSRTSGNTGELFF. Written as DNA, the CDR3 is TGTGCCAGCAGCCGGACTAGCGGGAACACCGGGGAGCTGTTTTTT.

CDR3 DNA: TGTGCCAGCAGCTTAGCGCGGGGTGTGAGTAGCGGGGGGATCTACAATGAGCAGTTCTTC. Translated: CASSLARGVSSGGIYNEQFF. The genes are TRBV7-6 and TRBJ2-1; 10 bases map to TRBD2. The length of the CDR3 is 20 residues. The germline V gene has CDR1 SGHVS and CDR2 FNYEAQ. Trimming took 0 bases from V and 3 from J; bases not matched to a gene: 14.

The chain couples TRBV6-1 to TRBJ2-7; D might be TRBD2 (5 bases). V was shortened by 3 bases and J by 11 bases, with 11 bases between the two germline ends. The CDR3 contains 11 residues. CDR1 and CDR2 (germline): MNHNS, SASEGT. The CDR3 sequence: CASSDRPGKYF. In nucleotides, the CDR3 is TGTGCCAGCAGTGATAGACCGGGGAAGTACTTC.